The rows below give T cell receptor beta chains drawn from one sample of a study of patients and donors after allogeneic stem cell transplantation. One entry per CDR3 protein results from TCRdb running MiXCR on the RT-PCR reads. The sample holds some 960,000 distinct CDR3 sequences, more than 15% seen once. Sequencing was performed on blood, either unsorted or a sorted T cell fraction (not recorded which). Receptor source: a human donor who was either an allogeneic HSCT recipient or a stem cell or donor lymphocyte infusion donor (not recorded which). It is not recorded whose cells these are; they may come from a transplant donor. Both conserved end residues are part of each CDR3. The order of the fields is D gene, V gene, J gene, clone size, CDR3 protein, CDR3 DNA. The D gene is left open where the match is weak. Size is omitted from some rows. Given values are once, few, many or a class for expanded clones.

>.|TRBV5-4|TRBJ2-2|.
CASRTSDRNTGELFF
TGTGCCAGCAGGACCTCGGACAGAAACACCGGGGAGCTGTTTTTT
>TRBD1|TRBV29-1|TRBJ2-1|few
CSARTGPNEQFF
TGCAGCGCCAGGACAGGGCCCAATGAGCAGTTCTTC
>.|TRBV15|TRBJ2-1|many
CATSRELRPKNNEQFF
TGTGCCACCAGCAGAGAACTCCGACCCAAGAACAATGAGCAGTTCTTC
>.|TRBV12-3/TRBV12-4|TRBJ2-3|many
CASRRTTGSTDTQYF
TGTGCCAGCAGGCGGACAACAGGGAGCACAGATACGCAGTATTTT
>.|TRBV20-1|TRBJ1-5|.
CSAYLGPGTANQPQHF
TGCAGTGCCTACCTCGGTCCCGGGACGGCCAATCAGCCCCAGCATTTT
>.|TRBV12-3/TRBV12-4|TRBJ2-1|many
CASSPFYEQFF
TGTGCCAGCAGTCCCTTCTATGAGCAGTTCTTC
>TRBD2|TRBV20-1|TRBJ2-5|few
CSVIRTSGLKTQYF
TGCAGTGTTATAAGGACTAGCGGCTTGAAGACCCAGTACTTC
>TRBD2|TRBV7-6|TRBJ2-1|.
CASSLSGSFSYNEQFF
TGTGCCAGCAGCTTAAGCGGGAGTTTCTCCTACAATGAGCAGTTCTTC
>.|TRBV30|TRBJ1-1|.
CAWSILMNTEAFF
TGTGCCTGGAGTATCCTCATGAACACTGAAGCTTTCTTT
>.|TRBV12-3/TRBV12-4|TRBJ2-5|.
CASSFRGVKKGETQYF
TGTGCCAGCAGTTTCCGTGGGGTAAAAAAGGGGGAGACCCAGTACTTC
>TRBD1|TRBV6-1|TRBJ1-6|.
CASSTGQGPSSYNSPLHF
TGTGCCAGCAGTACCGGACAGGGTCCAAGCTCCTATAATTCACCCCTCCACTTT
>TRBD1|TRBV12-3/TRBV12-4|TRBJ2-7|.
CATVRGGRTGGYEQYF
TGTGCCACCGTCCGGGGGGGGAGGACAGGGGGTTACGAGCAGTACTTC
>.|TRBV6-5|TRBJ1-1|few
CASSYLPVLNTEAFF
TGTGCCAGCAGTTACTTACCGGTCCTGAACACTGAAGCTTTCTTT
>.|TRBV5-6|TRBJ1-2|.
CASSRGVLYGYTF
TGTGCCAGCAGCCGGGGGGTCCTCTATGGCTACACCTTC
>.|TRBV20-1|TRBJ2-7|.
CSARDFGGAEQYF
TGCAGTGCTAGAGATTTCGGCGGGGCCGAGCAGTACTTC
>.|TRBV6-5|TRBJ2-5|few
CASSYSGVGGETQYF
TGTGCCAGCAGTTACTCAGGGGTTGGCGGAGAGACCCAGTACTTC
>.|TRBV20-1|TRBJ1-5|few
CSADDGRAAANNQPQHF
TGCAGTGCTGATGATGGACGGGCAGCGGCTAACAATCAGCCCCAGCATTTT
>TRBD2|TRBV6-1|TRBJ2-3|.
CASRPAGGRDTQYF
TGTGCCTCCCGGCCAGCGGGAGGGCGGGATACGCAGTATTTT
>.|TRBV6-1|TRBJ2-2|few
CASRGGGTTGELFF
TGTGCCAGCAGAGGTGGCGGCACGACCGGGGAGCTGTTTTTT
>TRBD1|TRBV5-1|TRBJ2-7|.
CASQTGLGEQYF
TGCGCCAGCCAGACAGGGTTGGGTGAGCAGTACTTC
>.|TRBV15|TRBJ1-6|few
CATSRESSGINSPLHF
TGTGCCACCAGCAGAGAATCCTCAGGGATTAATTCACCCCTCCACTTT
>.|TRBV7-2|TRBJ1-5|.
CASSQFGGPDSNQPQHF
TGTGCCAGCAGTCAATTCGGGGGACCGGATAGCAATCAGCCCCAGCATTTT
>TRBD1|TRBV20-1|TRBJ1-2|once
CSAGTFRGLEGYTF
TGCAGTGCTGGGACTTTCAGGGGGTTAGAGGGCTACACCTTC
>.|TRBV6-2/TRBV6-3|TRBJ2-7|few
CASSYSESGEQYF
TGTGCCAGCAGTTACTCGGAGTCGGGTGAGCAGTACTTC
>.|TRBV12-3/TRBV12-4|TRBJ2-7|few
CASSLARANEQYF
TGTGCCAGCAGTTTAGCGCGGGCGAACGAGCAGTACTTC
>TRBD2|TRBV7-9|TRBJ2-4|.
CASSPGTSETKNIQYF
TGTGCCAGCAGCCCCGGGACTAGCGAAACCAAAAACATTCAGTACTTC
>.|TRBV15|TRBJ1-4|.
CATSRDLWRNNEKLFF
TGTGCCACCAGCAGAGATCTCTGGCGGAATAATGAAAAACTGTTTTTT
>.|TRBV6-5|TRBJ2-7|many
CASSYSFPHEQYF
TGTGCCAGCAGTTACTCGTTTCCGCACGAGCAGTACTTC
>.|TRBV3-1|TRBJ2-7|few
CASSPFGSPSYEQYF
TGTGCCAGCAGCCCGTTCGGGAGCCCCTCCTACGAGCAGTACTTC
>TRBD1|TRBV3-1|TRBJ1-4|.
CASSRRDRGREEKLFF
TGTGCCAGCAGCCGCCGGGACAGGGGGCGGGAAGAAAAACTGTTTTTT
>.|TRBV7-2|TRBJ2-7|few
CASSPQLKQYF
TGTGCCAGCAGCCCCCAGTTGAAGCAGTACTTC
>.|TRBV4-3|TRBJ2-3|.
CASSQEMGRTDTQYF
TGCGCCAGCAGCCAAGAAATGGGACGCACAGATACGCAGTATTTT
>TRBD1|TRBV28|TRBJ1-2|once
CASSSPQGVKGYTF
TGTGCCAGCAGTTCCCCCCAGGGGGTAAAGGGCTACACCTTC
>.|TRBV29-1|TRBJ2-3|many
CSVDSRQKTDTQYF
TGCAGCGTTGACTCGCGACAAAAGACAGATACGCAGTATTTT
>TRBD1|TRBV7-9|TRBJ2-2|.
CASSRQGSTGELFF
TGTGCCAGCAGCCGACAGGGTTCGACCGGGGAGCTGTTTTTT
>TRBD2|TRBV7-2|TRBJ2-3|.
CASSLRPGLEQYF
TGTGCCAGCAGCTTACGCCCGGGACTAGAGCAGTATTTT
>TRBD1|TRBV7-2|TRBJ1-2|few
CASSLGTVIDGYTF
TGTGCCAGCAGCTTGGGGACAGTTATAGATGGCTACACCTTC
>.|TRBV6-2/TRBV6-3|TRBJ1-5|.
CASSYASQPQHF
TGTGCCAGCAGTTACGCGTCTCAGCCCCAGCATTTT
>.|TRBV24-1|TRBJ2-1|few
CATSDLLENEQFF
TGTGCCACCAGTGATTTGCTTGAAAATGAGCAGTTCTTC
>TRBD1|TRBV4-3|TRBJ2-2|.
CASSQDPGGAANTGELFF
TGCGCCAGCAGCCAAGATCCAGGGGGCGCCGCGAACACCGGGGAGCTGTTTTTT
>.|TRBV30|TRBJ1-1|.
CAGGGRGNTEAFF
TGTGCCGGAGGGGGACGGGGTAACACTGAAGCTTTCTTT
>.|TRBV5-1|TRBJ1-2|few
CASSTKQGNYGYTF
TGCGCCAGCAGCACCAAACAGGGAAACTATGGCTACACCTTC
>TRBD1|TRBV12-3/TRBV12-4|TRBJ2-4|few
CASSLLQGWGYKNIQYF
TGTGCCAGCAGTTTATTACAGGGGTGGGGGTACAAAAACATTCAGTACTTC
>.|TRBV12-3/TRBV12-4|TRBJ2-3|many
CASRDSWRPSSDTQYF
TGTGCCAGCAGAGATAGTTGGAGGCCTAGCAGCGATACGCAGTATTTT
>TRBD2|TRBV6-1|TRBJ2-7|.
CASSPGTRGAEQYF
TGTGCCAGCAGTCCCGGGACTAGGGGGGCCGAGCAGTACTTC
>TRBD2|TRBV12-3/TRBV12-4|TRBJ2-3|many
CASTNLAGATDTQYF
TGTGCCAGCACGAACCTAGCGGGAGCCACAGATACGCAGTATTTT
>.|TRBV4-3|TRBJ2-5|few
CASSLGAAPPETQYF
TGCGCCAGCAGCCTCGGGGCAGCGCCCCCGGAGACCCAGTACTTC
>.|TRBV19|TRBJ1-2|once
CASRWRASNYGYTF
TGTGCCAGTAGATGGAGGGCTTCTAACTATGGCTACACCTTC
>.|TRBV5-1|TRBJ1-2|.
CASSLQPGMYNYGYTF
TGCGCCAGCAGCTTGCAGCCAGGGATGTATAACTATGGCTACACCTTC
>TRBD2|TRBV20-1|TRBJ2-2|few
CSARALAGHTGELFF
TGCAGTGCTAGGGCACTAGCGGGACACACCGGGGAGCTGTTTTTT
>.|TRBV4-2|TRBJ2-1|.
CASSHPGGGSYNEQFF
TGTGCCAGCAGCCACCCTGGAGGGGGCTCGTACAATGAGCAGTTCTTC
>.|TRBV5-1|TRBJ1-1|few
CASSLAGGITEAFF
TGCGCCAGCAGCTTGGCGGGGGGCATCACTGAAGCTTTCTTT
>.|TRBV4-1|TRBJ1-6|once
CASSPPLRNSPLHF
TGCGCCAGCAGCCCCCCCCTGCGTAATTCACCCCTCCACTTT
>.|TRBV15|TRBJ2-2|.
CATSAPGIVTGELFF
TGTGCCACCAGCGCCCCCGGGATCGTCACCGGGGAGCTGTTTTTT
>.|TRBV5-5|TRBJ2-5|few
CASSWILDEETQYF
TGTGCCAGCAGCTGGATTTTGGACGAGGAGACCCAGTACTTC
>.|TRBV6-1|TRBJ2-5|.
CASSSWAPETQYF
TGTGCCAGCAGTAGCTGGGCCCCAGAGACCCAGTACTTC
>TRBD1|TRBV29-1|TRBJ2-2|.
CSTDRGLAGELFF
TGCAGCACTGACAGGGGACTGGCCGGGGAGCTGTTTTTT